A single sample is the source of the 14 T cell receptor beta chains below, sequenced in a study of T-cell reconstitution after alpha-beta-depleted transplantation in children. As it was prepared, the TCRbeta library received unique molecular identifiers. TCRdb used MiXCR to reprocess the PCR reads, holding one entry per CDR3 protein. This table has roughly 220,000 distinct CDR3 sequences, about 12% appearing once. The source material was PBMCs from the stem cell graft donor, sampled from the stem cell graft. Receptor source: a human donor who donated a stem cell graft to a child with acute lymphoblastic leukemia.

The V call is TRBV7-2, the J call TRBJ2-7; D is possibly TRBD1 (6 bases). There are 14 residues in the CDR3. Trimming took 6 bases from V and 2 from J, leaving 14 bases between them. Germline V gene lookup returns CDR1 SGHTA and CDR2 FQGNSA. The CDR3 region has the DNA TGTGCCAGCAGATTTGAGACAGGACCCTACGAGCAGTACTTC. Protein: CASRFETGPYEQYF.

Only a few counts were recorded for this clonotype. The chain uses TRBV27 and TRBJ2-5; 12 nucleotides line up with TRBD2. With V trimmed by 7 bases and J by 5 bases, 5 bases remained unmatched. The CDR3 has 14 amino acids. CDR1 is MNHEY and CDR2 is SMNVEV in the germline V gene (reference sequence). The CDR3 DNA reads TGTGCCAGCAAGAAGCTAGCGGGGGGGGAGACCCAGTACTTC. It is translated as CASKKLAGGETQYF.

This clonotype showed up just a few times. The rearrangement joins TRBV20-1 to TRBJ1-6, with D tentatively TRBD1 (5 bases). The CDR3 contains 17 residues. The ends were cut back, 6 bases at V and 7 bases at J, with 25 bases in the middle. CDR1 and CDR2 from the germline V gene are DFQATT and SNEGSKA (reference sequence). CDR3 residues: CSASVKYVGTGNSPLHF. The CDR3 DNA reads as TGCAGTGCCTCGGTAAAATATGTAGGGACGGGCAATTCACCCCTCCACTTT.

This clonotype occurred many times. The chain employs TRBV15 and TRBJ1-2; D call uncertain. This CDR3 has 15 amino acids. CDR1 is LNHNV and CDR2 is YYDKDF in the germline V gene (reference sequence). V shed 0 bases and J shed 0 bases, with 8 bases lying between them. For the CDR3, the DNA is TGTGCCACCAGCAGAGATCGTTCGGCTAACTATGGCTACACCTTC. It encodes CATSRDRSANYGYTF.

In this sample, this clonotype turned up many times. The chain employs TRBV7-2 and TRBJ2-3; D may be TRBD1 (5 bases). The CDR3 is 14 residues long. Trimming took off 5 bases at V and 2 bases at J, with 11 bases between the two ends. From germline, CDR1 is SGHTA and CDR2 FQGNSA. CDR3: CASSPDRITDTQYF. The CDR3 nucleotides read TGTGCCAGCAGCCCAGACAGAATCACAGATACGCAGTATTTT.

This chain uses TRBV5-1 with TRBJ2-5; 9 nucleotides match TRBD1. The length of the CDR3 is 16 residues. The V gene end was trimmed by 1 base and the J gene end by 2 bases; junction bases not matched to a gene: 6. The germline V gene has CDR1 SGHRS and CDR2 YFSETQ. The CDR3 protein is CASSLWGQGSQETQYF. The CDR3 region has the DNA TGCGCCAGCAGCTTGTGGGGACAGGGCTCGCAAGAGACCCAGTACTTC.

The rearrangement links TRBV7-2 to TRBJ2-1; D tentatively reads TRBD1 or TRBD2 (5 bases each). The V end lost 5 bases, the J end lost 6 bases, and 14 bases lay between the germline ends. The CDR3 has 14 residues. Germline values: CDR1 SGHTA, CDR2 FQGNSA. The CDR3 here is CASSPGTRPNEQFF. For the CDR3, the DNA is TGTGCCAGCAGCCCTGGGACCCGCCCCAATGAGCAGTTCTTC.

This clonotype was seen only a few times. The rearrangement joins TRBV30 to TRBJ2-7; D tentatively fits TRBD1 or TRBD2 (7 bases each). The CDR3 loop spans 15 amino acids. Germline CDR1 and CDR2: GTSNPN and SVGIG (reference sequence). The V and J ends lost 2 bases and 2 bases respectively, with 16 bases between them. The CDR3 coding sequence is TGTGCCTGGAGTTCCCCTCAGGGGGGGACCTACGAGCAGTACTTC. This sequence encodes CAWSSPQGGTYEQYF. The entire variable domain, with the rest obtained from reference TRBV30 and TRBJ2-7, is as follows: SQTIHQWPATLVQPVGSPLSLECTVEGTSNPNLYWYRQAAGRGLQLLFYSVGIGQISSEVPQNLSASRPQDRQFILSSKKLLLSDSGFYLCAWSSPQGGTYEQYFGPGTRLTVT.

J is TRBJ2-1 and V is TRBV11-3, with 9 bases that match TRBD2. Germline loops: CDR1 SGHNT, CDR2 YENEEA. With V trimmed by 5 bases and J by 5 bases, 13 bases remained unmatched. CDR3 length: 17 amino acids. CDR3 in amino acids: CASSPPPGTSSNNEQFF. As DNA, the CDR3 is TGTGCCAGCAGCCCCCCTCCCGGGACTAGCTCTAACAATGAGCAGTTCTTC. The entire variable domain, with the rest obtained from reference TRBV11-3 and TRBJ2-1, is as follows: EAGVVQSPRYKIIEKKQPVAFWCNPISGHNTLYWYLQNLGQGPELLIRYENEEAVDDSQLPKDRFSAERLKGVDSTLKIQPAELGDSAVYLCASSPPPGTSSNNEQFFGPGTRLTVL.

This clonotype was found many times. The chain is built from TRBV14 and TRBJ2-5, with D unclear. Trimming left V 0 bases short and J 5 bases short, with 13 bases between. CDR1 and CDR2 (germline): SGHDN, FVKESK. This CDR3 has 15 residues. The CDR3 region is CASSQDIGLPETQYF. The CDR3 DNA follows: TGTGCCAGCAGCCAAGATATAGGGCTCCCCGAGACCCAGTACTTC. The variable domain in full, completed from reference TRBV14 and TRBJ2-5, reads EAGVTQFPSHSVIEKGQTVTLRCDPISGHDNLYWYRRVMGKEIKFLLHFVKESKQDESGMPNNRFLAERTGGTYSTLKVQPAELEDSGVYFCASSQDIGLPETQYFGPGTRLLVL.

The CDR3 is CATTSADTQYF. The CDR3 coding sequence is TGTGCCACGACTAGCGCAGATACGCAGTATTTT. V and J are TRBV10-3 and TRBJ2-3; TRBD2 agrees at 8 bases. Germline V lookup: CDR1 ENHRY, CDR2 SYGVKD. There are 11 residues in the CDR3. The V segment lost 10 bases and the J segment 4 bases; nucleotides outside the gene matches: 1.

Many counts were recorded for this clonotype. The chain recombines TRBV5-4 with TRBJ2-3, with D uncertain. Germline CDR1 reads SGHNT; CDR2 reads YYREEE (reference sequence). Trimming stripped 0 bases from V and 6 bases from J, with 8 bases between. The CDR3 has 13 amino acids. The CDR3 DNA is TGTGCCAGCAGCTTGGCCTTTCAGGATACGCAGTATTTT. This translates into CASSLAFQDTQYF.

This clonotype appeared many times. J is TRBJ2-2 and V is TRBV6-2 or TRBV6-3, with a weak D call TRBD1 (5 bases). The CDR3 runs to 20 residues. V was pared by 0 bases and J by 0 bases, with 20 bases between. CDR1 is MNHEY, CDR2 SVGEGT, per germline. The CDR3 here is CASSYSPYLLTASNTGELFF. DNA of the CDR3: TGTGCCAGCAGTTACTCACCATATCTTCTGACAGCTTCGAACACCGGGGAGCTGTTTTTT.

This clonotype was observed a few times. The CDR3 bases are TGTGCCAGCAGCCAACAGACTTCAACTCCTGGGGCCAACGTCCTGACTTTC. This translates into CASSQQTSTPGANVLTF. The J gene is TRBJ2-6, the V gene TRBV4-2; D call uncertain. Germline V gene data show CDR1 as LGHNA and CDR2 as YNFKEQ. The CDR3 consists of 17 residues. The ends were cut back, 2 bases at V and 2 bases at J, with 13 bases in the middle.